This T cell receptor (beta chain) was recorded in a study of T cell clonality in common variable immunodeficiency. Diagnosis required reduced IgG, IgA and/or IgM with specific antibody deficiency. No CVID subject was ill or on immunomodulatory drugs when sampled. Regarding the study as a whole: Common variable immunodeficiency TCR beta sequences reportedly had fewer deletions and N-nucleotide insertions. Compared with controls, CVID subjects had fewer shared TCRbeta clones.

Ten or more counts support this clone. What it binds is not known. The read is 3 residues too short to cover the CDR3 end, so that end is filled in from the germline J gene. CDR3 length: 14 amino acids. Germline V gives CDR1 SNHLY, CDR2 FYNNEI. V was clipped by 5 bases and J by 6 bases; unmatched bases: 3. Equal genomic DNA amounts from CVID and control samples were sequenced. Libraries were prepared by immunoSEQ multiplex PCR; TCRdb keeps only in-frame clonotypes and omits some of them. The profile covers about 19,000 clones, none occurring a single time. This rearrangement joins TRBV2 to TRBJ1-5, with 11 bases that match TRBD1. The specimen was peripheral blood mononuclear cells. The source of this sequence is a human donor with common variable immunodeficiency. The CDR3 spells CASSIGTGGQPQHF. Incomplete CDR3 DNA: TGTGCCAGCAGTATAGGGACAGGGGGTCAGCCC.